This T cell receptor beta chain was recovered during a study of post-analysis software for immune sequencing data (dated by TCRdb to between 2015 and 2016). Broadly, across the study: Recorded disease courses included relapsing-remitting, secondary progressive and progressive-relapsing multiple sclerosis, with some patients lacking subtype annotation. A subset of samples was prepared in parallel using single-end sample barcoding, then pooled and co-amplified after Illumina adapter ligation. The patient repertoires were set against approximately 10 previously published healthy control repertoires from donors whose ages ranged from about 6 to 26 years. On the study overall, not on this receptor specifically: When samples were clustered directly using the F measure, samples prepared in the same batch co-clustered strongly, which prompted a batch-effect correction. Significantly higher frequencies in patients than in controls were found for roughly 5 TRBV segments, including TRBV5-6, TRBV5-1 and TRBV20-1. The control group was slightly older than the multiple sclerosis patient group. Multiple sclerosis patients had significantly lower normalized Chao1 diversity than controls, a result that suggests substantial peripheral T-cell clonal expansion.

The CDR3, from cysteine to phenylalanine, totals 20 residues. Only the CDR3 DNA stays, 60 bases, in frame from base 1. According to the germline V gene, CDR1 reads MNHEY and CDR2 reads SVGEGT. The trim is 0 bases for V and 4 bases for J, with a gap of 25 bases between the germline ends. Comment on this clonotype: This clone's antigen is unknown. No per-base quality is available; no much larger clone lies one base away.

The library was obtained by PCR. TCRdb names Illumina HiSeq 2500 as the instrument used. To reduce PCR and sequencing biases, unique molecular identifiers were built into the TCR beta cDNA libraries. About 500,000 cDNA molecules were obtained for every 1 to 10 million input T cells, so each molecule roughly corresponded to one T cell. The patient libraries were prepared and sequenced using the same protocol as the earlier healthy control dataset. Within a given batch, samples were prepared together, multiplexed and sequenced on the same HiSeq lane. As for how the authors treated the data: MIGEC handled the raw barcoded reads, throwing out single-read molecular identifier groups before consensus assembly and CDR3 extraction. VDJtools was used for post-analysis of the clonotype tables, and diversity was normalized by down-sampling every dataset to the size of the smallest sample. To correct batch-related cross-sample contamination, repertoire overlap clustering matched CDR3 amino acid sequences but not nucleotide sequences. The public reads were run again by TCRdb, first through fastp at Q25 and then through MiXCR, and only productive beta chains were kept. Under each unique CDR3 protein, matching rows form one entry showing the most common genes and DNA. The V and J calls were not made by the authors but by TCRdb's processing. A total of almost 700,000 distinct CDR3 sequences appear in this sample, roughly three fifths of them only once. Roughly 12% of the sample is held by the ten biggest clonotypes.

To demonstrate the VDJtools post-analysis software, the study profiled TCR beta repertoires from the peripheral blood of some 13 young patients with multiple sclerosis. The multiple sclerosis patients were children and adolescents ranging in age from roughly 6 to 15 years. Source material: blood. The origin of this receptor is a girl aged 2-10 years with multiple sclerosis. The rearrangement joined TRBV6-2 or TRBV6-3 to TRBJ1-5; tentative D gene TRBD1, with 6 bases matching. The CDR3: CASSYSGATVAILRNQPQHF. The bases read TGTGCCAGCAGTTACTCGGGGGCTACCGTGGCGATACTTCGGAATCAGCCCCAGCATTTT.